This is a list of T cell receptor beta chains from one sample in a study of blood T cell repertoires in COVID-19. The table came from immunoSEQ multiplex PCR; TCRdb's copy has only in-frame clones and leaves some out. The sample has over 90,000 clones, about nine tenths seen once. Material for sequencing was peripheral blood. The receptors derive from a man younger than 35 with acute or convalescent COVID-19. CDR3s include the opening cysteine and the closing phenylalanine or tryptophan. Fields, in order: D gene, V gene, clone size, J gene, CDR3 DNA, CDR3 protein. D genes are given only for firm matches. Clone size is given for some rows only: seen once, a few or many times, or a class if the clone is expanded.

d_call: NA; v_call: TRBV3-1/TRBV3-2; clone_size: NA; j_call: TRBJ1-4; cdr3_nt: TGTGCCAGCAGCCGATTACTTGCAACTAATGAAAAACTGTTTTTT; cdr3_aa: CASSRLLATNEKLFF
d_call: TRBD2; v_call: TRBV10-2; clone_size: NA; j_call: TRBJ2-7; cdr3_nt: TGCGCCAGCAGTAGACTAGCGGGAGGAAACGAGCAGTACTTC; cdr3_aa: CASSRLAGGNEQYF
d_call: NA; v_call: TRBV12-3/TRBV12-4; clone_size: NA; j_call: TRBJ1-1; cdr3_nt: TGTGCCAGCAGTTTATGGCTGAACACTGAAGCTTTCTTT; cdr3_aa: CASSLWLNTEAFF
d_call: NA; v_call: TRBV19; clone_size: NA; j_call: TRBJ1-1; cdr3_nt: TGTGCCAGTAGTCGCCTGGGGGGAGAAGCTTTCTTT; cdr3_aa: CASSRLGGEAFF
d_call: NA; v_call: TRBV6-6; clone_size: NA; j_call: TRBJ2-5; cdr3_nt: TGTGCCAGCAGTTCCTCGAACAGATGGGACCAAGAGACCCAGTACTTC; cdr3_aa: CASSSSNRWDQETQYF
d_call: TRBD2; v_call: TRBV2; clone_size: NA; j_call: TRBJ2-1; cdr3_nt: TGTGCCAGCAGTGATGAGCGGGAGTACAACAATGAGCAGTTCTTC; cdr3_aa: CASSDEREYNNEQFF
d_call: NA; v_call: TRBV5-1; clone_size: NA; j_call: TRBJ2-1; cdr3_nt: TGCGCCAGCAGCTTGTCGGGAACCTCCTCCTACAATGAGCAGTTCTTC; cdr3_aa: CASSLSGTSSYNEQFF
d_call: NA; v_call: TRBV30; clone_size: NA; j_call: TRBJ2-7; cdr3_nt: TGTGCCTGGGCCCGAATACAGGGCGAGCAGTACTTC; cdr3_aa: CAWARIQGEQYF
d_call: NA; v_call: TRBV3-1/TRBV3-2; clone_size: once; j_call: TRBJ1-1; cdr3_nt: TGTGCCAGCAGCCAAGAAAGAGGGAGGCTAAGCACTGAAGCTTTCTTT; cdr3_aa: CASSQERGRLSTEAFF
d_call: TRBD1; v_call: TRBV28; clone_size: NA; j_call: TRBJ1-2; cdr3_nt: TGTGCCAGCAGTCCTGGACAGGGGATATATGGCTACACCTTC; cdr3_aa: CASSPGQGIYGYTF
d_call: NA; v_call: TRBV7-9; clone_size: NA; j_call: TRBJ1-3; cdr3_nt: TGTGCCAGCAGCTTAGGTCCTCTTAGCGGAAACACCATATATTTT; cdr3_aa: CASSLGPLSGNTIYF
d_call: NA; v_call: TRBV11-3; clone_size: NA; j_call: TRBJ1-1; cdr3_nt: TGTGCCAGCAGCTTAGGAGTGTACACTGAAGCTTTCTTT; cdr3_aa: CASSLGVYTEAFF
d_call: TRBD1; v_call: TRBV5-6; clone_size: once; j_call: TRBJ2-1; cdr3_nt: TGTGCCAGCAGCTTACAGGGGTACAATGAGCAGTTCTTC; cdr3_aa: CASSLQGYNEQFF
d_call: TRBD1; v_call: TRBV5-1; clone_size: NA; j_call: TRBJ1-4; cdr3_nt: TGCGCCAGCAGCTTGGGGGACAGCTCGATTCGTAATGAAAAACTGTTTTTT; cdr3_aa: CASSLGDSSIRNEKLFF
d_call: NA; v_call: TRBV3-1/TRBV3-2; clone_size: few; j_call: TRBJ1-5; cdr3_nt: TGTGCCAGCAGCCAAGGTCAGGACAGTAATCAGCCCCAGCATTTT; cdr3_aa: CASSQGQDSNQPQHF
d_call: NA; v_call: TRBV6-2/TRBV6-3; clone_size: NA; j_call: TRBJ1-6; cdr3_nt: TGTGCCAGCAGTTACGCCTACCAGGGGCGGAATTCACCCCTCCACTTT; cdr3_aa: CASSYAYQGRNSPLHF
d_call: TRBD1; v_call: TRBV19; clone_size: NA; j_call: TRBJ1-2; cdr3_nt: TGTGCCAGTAGTCGGACAGGACTATTATCCTATGGCTACACCTTC; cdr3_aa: CASSRTGLLSYGYTF
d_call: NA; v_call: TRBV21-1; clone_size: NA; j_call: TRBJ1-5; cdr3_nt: TGTGCCAGCAGCAAGGTCAACATGCGGGGGGTAACGAGGGGAGGTCAGCCCCAGCATTTT; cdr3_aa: CASSKVNMRGVTRGGQPQHF
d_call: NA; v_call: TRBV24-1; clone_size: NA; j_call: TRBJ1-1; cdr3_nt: TGTGCCACCGTGGGGCAGCCAGGCACTGAAGCTTTCTTT; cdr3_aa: CATVGQPGTEAFF
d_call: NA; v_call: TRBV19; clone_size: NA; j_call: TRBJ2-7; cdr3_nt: TGTGCCAGTACCGACATGGTTACGGAACCATACAAGCAGTACTTC; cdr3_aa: CASTDMVTEPYKQYF
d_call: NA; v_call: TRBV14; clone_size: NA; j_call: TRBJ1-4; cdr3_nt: TGTGCCAGCAGCCAAGTCCCAGGGGCTGATGAAAAACTGTTTTTT; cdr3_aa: CASSQVPGADEKLFF
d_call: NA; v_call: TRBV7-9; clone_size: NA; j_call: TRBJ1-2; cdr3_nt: TGTGCCAGCAGCGCCAATAACCAGGATTCTGGTGGCTACACCTTC; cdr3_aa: CASSANNQDSGGYTF
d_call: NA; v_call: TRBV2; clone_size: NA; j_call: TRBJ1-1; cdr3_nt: TGTGCCAGCAGTGCGCGGGGGAACACTGAAGCTTTCTTT; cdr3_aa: CASSARGNTEAFF
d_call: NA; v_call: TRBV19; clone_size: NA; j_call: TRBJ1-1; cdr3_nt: TGTGCCAGTAGTATACGACAGGCGAACACTGAAGCTTTCTTT; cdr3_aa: CASSIRQANTEAFF
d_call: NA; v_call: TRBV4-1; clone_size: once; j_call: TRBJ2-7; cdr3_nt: TGCGCCAGCAGCCAAGGAGGAATGAGCGGTCTCCCCTACGAGCAGTACTTC; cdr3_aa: CASSQGGMSGLPYEQYF
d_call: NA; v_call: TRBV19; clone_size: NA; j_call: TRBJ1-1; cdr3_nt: TGTGCCAGTAGTATTTACCTGCAGGGGAACACTGAAGCTTTCTTT; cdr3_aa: CASSIYLQGNTEAFF
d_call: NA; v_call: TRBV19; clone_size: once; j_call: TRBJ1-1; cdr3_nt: TGTGCCAGTAGTATATTAGAAGGAGGGATCGGGTACACTGAAGCTTTCTTT; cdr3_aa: CASSILEGGIGYTEAFF
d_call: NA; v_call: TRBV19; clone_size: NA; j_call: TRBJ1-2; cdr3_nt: TGTGCCAGTAGTAGAAGACGGACAGACGGGGATGGCTACACCTTC; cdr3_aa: CASSRRRTDGDGYTF
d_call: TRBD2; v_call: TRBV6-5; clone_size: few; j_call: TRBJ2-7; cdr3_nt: TGTGCCAGCAGCCCGGGCTGGGCGGGAGCCTACGAGCAGTACTTC; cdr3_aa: CASSPGWAGAYEQYF
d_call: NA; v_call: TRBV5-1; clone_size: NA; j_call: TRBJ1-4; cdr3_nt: TGCGCCAGCGGGTTGCTGGGCACTAATGAAAAACTGTTTTTT; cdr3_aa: CASGLLGTNEKLFF
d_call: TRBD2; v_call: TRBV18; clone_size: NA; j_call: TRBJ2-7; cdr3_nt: TGTGCCAGCTCCCTCGCCGGGGGGAACGAGCAGTACTTC; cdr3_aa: CASSLAGGNEQYF
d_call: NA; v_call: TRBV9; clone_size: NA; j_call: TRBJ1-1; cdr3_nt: TGTGCCAGCAGCCCCTCACCTATGAACACTGAAGCTTTCTTT; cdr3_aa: CASSPSPMNTEAFF
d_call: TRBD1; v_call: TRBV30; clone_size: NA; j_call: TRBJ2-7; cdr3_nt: TGTGCCTGCGGGACAGGGCCCTACGAGCAGTACTTC; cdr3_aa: CACGTGPYEQYF
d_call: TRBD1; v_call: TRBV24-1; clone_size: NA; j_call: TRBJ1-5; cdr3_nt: TGTGCCACCAGTGAAGCGACAGGGGGCCTAATCAAGCCCCAGCATTTT; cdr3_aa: CATSEATGGLIKPQHF
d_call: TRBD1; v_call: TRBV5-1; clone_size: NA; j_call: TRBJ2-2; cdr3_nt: TGCGCCAGCGCCCAGGACAGGGCGATAGGGGAGCTGTTTTTT; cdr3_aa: CASAQDRAIGELFF
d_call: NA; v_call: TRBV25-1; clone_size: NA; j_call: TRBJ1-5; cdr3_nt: TGTGCCAGCAGTGAGGGTAGGGGGAGCAATCAGCCCCAGCATTTT; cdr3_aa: CASSEGRGSNQPQHF
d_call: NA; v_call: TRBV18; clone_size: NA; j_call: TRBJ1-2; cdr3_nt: TGTGCCAGCTCACCGTTGGGAGACTATGGCTACACCTTC; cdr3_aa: CASSPLGDYGYTF
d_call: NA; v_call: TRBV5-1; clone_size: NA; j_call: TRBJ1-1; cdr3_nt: TGCGCCAGCAGCTTGGCTGGCGGGACGACTGAAGCTTTCTTT; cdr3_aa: CASSLAGGTTEAFF
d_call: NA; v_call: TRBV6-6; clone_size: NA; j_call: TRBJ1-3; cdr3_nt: TGTGCCAGCAGTCCCTGGAGTGACAGCTCTGGAAACACCATATATTTT; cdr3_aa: CASSPWSDSSGNTIYF
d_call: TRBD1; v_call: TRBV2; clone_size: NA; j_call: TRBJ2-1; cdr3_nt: TGTGCCAGCAGTGTCGGACAGGTCATCAACAATGAGCAGTTCTTC; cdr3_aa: CASSVGQVINNEQFF
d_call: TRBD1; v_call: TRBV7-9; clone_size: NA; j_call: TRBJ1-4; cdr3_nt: TGTGCCAGCAGCCCGACAGGGATTTATGAAAAACTGTTTTTT; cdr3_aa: CASSPTGIYEKLFF